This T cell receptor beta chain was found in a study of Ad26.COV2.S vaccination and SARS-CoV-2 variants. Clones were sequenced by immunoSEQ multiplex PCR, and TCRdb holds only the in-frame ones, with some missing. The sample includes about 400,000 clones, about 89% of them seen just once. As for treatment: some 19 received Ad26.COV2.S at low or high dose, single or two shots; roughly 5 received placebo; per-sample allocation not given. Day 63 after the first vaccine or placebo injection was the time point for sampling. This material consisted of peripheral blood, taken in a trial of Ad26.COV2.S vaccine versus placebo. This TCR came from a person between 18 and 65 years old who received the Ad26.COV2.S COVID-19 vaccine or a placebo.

The CDR3: CASSWGGGEYEQYF. CDR3 in DNA: TGTGCCAGTAGTTGGGGAGGGGGTGAGTACGAGCAGTACTTC. The gene calls are TRBV19 and TRBJ2-7; possibly TRBD2 for D (7 bases). The germline V gene has CDR1 LNHDA and CDR2 SQIVND (reference sequence). The CDR3 length is 14 residues. The V end was cut by 5 bases, the J end by 4 bases, with 15 bases between.